This T cell receptor (beta chain) comes out of a study of cytomegalovirus exposure and HLA in healthy donors. Study details: Earlier work reported 117 million unique TCR beta sequences from 150 million to 200 million T cells.

With V trimmed by 4 bases and J by 7 bases, 18 bases remained unmatched. Germline lookup yields CDR1 LNHDA and CDR2 SQIVND (reference sequence). This CDR3 spans 17 amino acids. A multiplex PCR was run with 60 Vbeta primers and 13 Jbeta primers. Produced via immunoSEQ multiplex PCR; TCRdb's table is partial and in-frame only. The data show approximately 150,000 clones, with about four fifths seen just once and about 7% held by the top ten. This clone was seen once. The chain has TRBV19 and TRBJ1-2; TRBD1 aligns across 7 bases. Sequencing was performed on PBMCs. This clonotype originated in a woman aged 25 to 45 in good health and CMV-seropositive. The CDR3 sequence: CASSRPWRQGRTGGYTF. CDR3 in DNA: TGTGCCAGTAGTAGGCCGTGGCGGCAGGGGCGGACAGGTGGCTACACCTTC.